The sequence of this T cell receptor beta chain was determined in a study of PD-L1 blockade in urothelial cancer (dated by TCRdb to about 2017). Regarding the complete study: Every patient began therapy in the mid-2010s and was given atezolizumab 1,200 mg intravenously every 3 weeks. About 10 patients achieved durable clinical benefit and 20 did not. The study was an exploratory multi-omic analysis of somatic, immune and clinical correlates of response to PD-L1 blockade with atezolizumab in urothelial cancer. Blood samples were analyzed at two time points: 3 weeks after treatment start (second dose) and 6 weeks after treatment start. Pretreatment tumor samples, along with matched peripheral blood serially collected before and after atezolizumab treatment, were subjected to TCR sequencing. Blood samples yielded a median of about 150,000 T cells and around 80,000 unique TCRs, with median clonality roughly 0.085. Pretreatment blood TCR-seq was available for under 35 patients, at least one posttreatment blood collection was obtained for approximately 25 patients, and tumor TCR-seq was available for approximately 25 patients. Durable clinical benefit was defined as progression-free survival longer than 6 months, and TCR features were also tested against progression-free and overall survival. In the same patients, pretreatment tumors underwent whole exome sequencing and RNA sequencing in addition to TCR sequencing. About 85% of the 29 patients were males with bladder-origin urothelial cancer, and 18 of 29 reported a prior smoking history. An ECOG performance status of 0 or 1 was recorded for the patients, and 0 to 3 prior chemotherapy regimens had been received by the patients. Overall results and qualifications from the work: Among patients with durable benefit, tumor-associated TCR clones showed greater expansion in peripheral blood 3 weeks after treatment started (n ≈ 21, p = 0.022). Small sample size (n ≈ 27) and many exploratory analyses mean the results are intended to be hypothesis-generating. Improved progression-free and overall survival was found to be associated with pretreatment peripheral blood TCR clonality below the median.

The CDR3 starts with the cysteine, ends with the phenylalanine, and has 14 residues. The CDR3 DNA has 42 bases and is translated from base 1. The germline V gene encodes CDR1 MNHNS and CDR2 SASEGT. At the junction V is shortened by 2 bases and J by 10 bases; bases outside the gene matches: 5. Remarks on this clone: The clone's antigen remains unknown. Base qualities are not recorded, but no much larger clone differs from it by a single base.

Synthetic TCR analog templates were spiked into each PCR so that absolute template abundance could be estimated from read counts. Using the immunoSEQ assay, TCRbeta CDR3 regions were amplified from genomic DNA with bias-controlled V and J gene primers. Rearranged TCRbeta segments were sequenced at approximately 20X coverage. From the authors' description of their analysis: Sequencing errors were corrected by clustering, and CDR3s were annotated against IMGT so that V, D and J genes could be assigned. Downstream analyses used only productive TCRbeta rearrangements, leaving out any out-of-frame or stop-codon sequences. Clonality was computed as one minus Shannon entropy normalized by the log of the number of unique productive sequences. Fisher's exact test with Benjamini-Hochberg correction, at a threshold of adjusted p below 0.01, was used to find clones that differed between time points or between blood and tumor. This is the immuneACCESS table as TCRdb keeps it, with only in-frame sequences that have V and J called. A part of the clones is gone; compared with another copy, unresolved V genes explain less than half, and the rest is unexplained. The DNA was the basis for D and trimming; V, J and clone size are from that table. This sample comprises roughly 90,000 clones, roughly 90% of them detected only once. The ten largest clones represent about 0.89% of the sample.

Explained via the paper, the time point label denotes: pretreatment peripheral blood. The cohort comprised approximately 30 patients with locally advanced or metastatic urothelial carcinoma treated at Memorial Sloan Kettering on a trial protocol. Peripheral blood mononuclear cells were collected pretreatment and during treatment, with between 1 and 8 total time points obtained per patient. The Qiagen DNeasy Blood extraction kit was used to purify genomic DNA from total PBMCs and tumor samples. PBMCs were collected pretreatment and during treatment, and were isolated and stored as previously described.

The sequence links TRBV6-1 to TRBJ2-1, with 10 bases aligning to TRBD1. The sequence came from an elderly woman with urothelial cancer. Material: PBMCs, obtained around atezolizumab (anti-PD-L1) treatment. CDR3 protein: CASSERQGAWEQFF. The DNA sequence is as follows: TGTGCCAGCAGTGAAAGACAGGGGGCGTGGGAGCAGTTCTTC.